These 27 T cell receptor beta chains originate from one sample sequenced in a study of OX40 agonist ivuxolimab in advanced cancers. Measured with immunoSEQ multiplex PCR; TCRdb has only the in-frame clones, and not every one. The sample gives some 43,000 clones, roughly 94% of which show up once; roughly 11% is in the top ten. The material sequenced was CD4+ or CD8+ T cells sorted from blood, taken in a trial of the OX40 agonist ivuxolimab. These receptor sequences come from an adult with an advanced solid tumor such as melanoma, head and neck, liver or kidney cancer.

The genes are TRBV6-1 and TRBJ2-5, with TRBD2 identical over 8 bases. Trimming cost V 7 bases and J 7 bases; bases outside gene matches: 11. Germline-derived CDR1 and CDR2 are MNHNS and SASEGT. This CDR3 has 14 amino acids. In nucleotides, the CDR3 is TGTGCCAGCAACCCACGGGGGGGCTTGGTGACCCAGTACTTC. Encoded protein: CASNPRGGLVTQYF.

This clone was counted only a few times. This chain links TRBV5-3 with TRBJ2-7; 7 bases fit TRBD1. TRBV5-3 is identified as an open reading frame with a role that is uncertain. The J segment lost 6 bases and the V segment lost 0 bases, leaving 0 bases of the junction unmatched. This CDR3 is 12 amino acids long. The DNA for the CDR3 is TGTGCCAGAAGCTTGGGACAGGGCGAGCAGTACTTC. Its protein product is CARSLGQGEQYF.

The V call is TRBV30, the J call TRBJ2-7; D is ambiguous. Germline CDR1 reads GTSNPN; CDR2 reads SVGIG (reference sequence). V was cut by 1 base and J by 9 bases, with 10 bases left in between. The CDR3 covers 11 residues. The CDR3 loop is CAWSAPPRQYF. CDR3 nucleotide sequence: TGTGCCTGGAGTGCCCCTCCCCGGCAGTACTTC.

The chain is built from TRBV29-1 and TRBJ2-7, with a weak D call TRBD2 (5 bases). The V end lost 0 bases, the J end lost 0 bases, and 9 bases lay between the germline ends. Germline loops: CDR1 SQVTM, CDR2 ANQGSEA. The CDR3 totals 14 residues. This CDR3 is CSVEDGGPSYEQYF. DNA of the CDR3: TGCAGCGTTGAAGACGGCGGGCCCTCCTACGAGCAGTACTTC.

The V gene is TRBV6-9, the J gene TRBJ1-4, with 9 bases lining up with TRBD1. Germline V gives CDR1 MNHGY, CDR2 SVAAGI. This CDR3 has 17 amino acids. V lost 2 bases, J lost 10 bases, and 14 bases stayed unmatched. This CDR3 is CASSYLRGDRAKGKLFF. CDR3 sequence (DNA): TGTGCCAGCAGTTATCTCCGGGGGGACAGGGCAAAGGGAAAACTGTTTTTT.

The V and J genes are TRBV5-4 and TRBJ1-2; possibly TRBD1 for D (5 bases). The germline CDR1 and CDR2 sequences are SGHNT and YYREEE (reference sequence). The V end lost 2 bases, the J end lost 4 bases, and 15 bases lay between the germline ends. The CDR3 consists of 15 residues. The CDR3 nucleotides read TGTGCCAGCAGCTTCTCAGGGAGGCGGGCCTATGGCTACACCTTC. Translated, it gives CASSFSGRRAYGYTF. Combining the CDR3 with reference TRBV5-4 and TRBJ1-2 gives the whole variable domain ETGVTQSPTHLIKTRGQQVTLRCSSQSGHNTVSWYQQALGQGPQFIFQYYREEENGRGNFPPRFSGLQFPNYSSELNVNALELDDSALYLCASSFSGRRAYGYTFGSGTRLTVV.

The V gene is TRBV7-2, the J gene TRBJ1-1; D gene ambiguous. Germline V CDR1 and CDR2: SGHTA, FQGNSA. The CDR3 loop spans 17 amino acids. V was trimmed by 1 base and J by 0 bases, leaving 15 bases between them. The CDR3 coding sequence is TGTGCCAGCAGCTTAGGCGTCAGCCACCTCATGAACACTGAAGCTTTCTTT. Translating it yields CASSLGVSHLMNTEAFF.

This chain links TRBV2 with TRBJ2-7; 12 positions match TRBD2. V was pared by 7 bases and J by 2 bases, with 6 bases of the junction left unmatched. This CDR3 contains 15 residues. Germline CDR1 and CDR2: SNHLY and FYNNEI. The DNA of the CDR3 is TGTGCCAGCAAGGCTAGCGGGAGGGCCACCTACGAGCAGTACTTC. It codes for CASKASGRATYEQYF.

Notes on this clone: This sample includes further DNA sequences coding for the same CDR3. The chain links TRBV6-5 to TRBJ2-7; D is perhaps TRBD1 (5 bases). Germline CDR1 MNHEY, CDR2 SVGAGI. V was cut by 0 bases and J by 2 bases, with 8 bases left in between. The CDR3 loop spans 14 amino acids. CDR3 amino acids: CASSYSAGTYEQYF. As DNA, the CDR3 is TGTGCCAGCAGTTACTCTGCAGGGACCTACGAGCAGTACTTC.

The count of this clone is one. The chain recombines TRBV27 with TRBJ2-1; TRBD2 aligns across 10 bases. This CDR3 contains 18 residues. V lost 2 bases, J lost 4 bases, and 11 bases stayed unmatched. From germline, CDR1 is MNHEY and CDR2 SMNVEV (reference sequence). CDR3 region: CASSLGGLLAGDYNEQFF. For the CDR3, the DNA is TGTGCCAGCAGTTTAGGTGGTCTGCTAGCGGGAGATTACAATGAGCAGTTCTTC.

This clone was seen a few times. The V call is TRBV19, the J call TRBJ2-7; D might be TRBD2 (6 bases). This CDR3 contains 13 residues. V lost 5 bases to trimming and J lost 4 bases, with 12 bases between them. CDR1 and CDR2 (germline): LNHDA, SQIVND (reference sequence). Here the CDR3 DNA reads TGTGCCAGTAGTGGGGAGGCTCTATACGAGCAGTACTTC. It specifies CASSGEALYEQYF.

The chain's CDR3 is CASSFGGNTEAFF. The CDR3 DNA sequence: TGTGCCAGCAGTTTTGGGGGTAACACTGAAGCTTTCTTT. This sequence joins TRBV28 and TRBJ1-1, with a weak D call TRBD1 (5 bases). The V end lost 3 bases, the J end lost 2 bases, and 7 bases lay between the germline ends. The V gene's germline CDR1 is MDHEN and CDR2 SYDVKM. This CDR3 spans 13 amino acids.

This chain links TRBV9 with TRBJ2-3; perhaps TRBD2 as D (6 bases). Looked up from germline, CDR1 is SGDLS and CDR2 is YYNGEE. The CDR3 consists of 14 residues. The V and J ends lost 3 bases and 6 bases respectively, with 14 bases between them. Here the CDR3 DNA reads TGTGCCAGCAGCGCCGGGGGACTTAGGGATACGCAGTATTTT. Its translation: CASSAGGLRDTQYF.

The CDR3 protein is CASGQGSNTGELFF. Written as DNA, the CDR3 is TGTGCCAGCGGACAGGGGTCGAACACCGGGGAGCTGTTTTTT. This chain connects TRBV5-4 to TRBJ2-2, with 9 bases that match TRBD1. With V trimmed by 7 bases and J by 0 bases, 1 base remained unmatched. CDR1 SGHNT and CDR2 YYREEE come from the germline V gene (reference sequence). The CDR3 is 14 residues long.

V usage is TRBV13 and J usage is TRBJ2-1; TRBD2 matches 13 bases. Germline V gene lookup returns CDR1 PRHDT and CDR2 FYEKMQ (reference sequence). The CDR3 runs 18 residues. The J segment lost 9 bases and the V segment lost 4 bases, leaving 15 bases of the junction unmatched. CDR3 amino acids: CASSSGLAGELMSAEQFF. CDR3 in DNA: TGTGCCAGCAGCTCCGGACTAGCGGGAGAGTTGATGTCGGCTGAGCAGTTCTTC.

The chain links TRBV20-1 to TRBJ2-1, with D perhaps TRBD2 (6 bases). This CDR3 is built from 10 residues. The V gene's germline CDR1 is DFQATT and CDR2 SNEGSKA (reference sequence). Trimming left V 6 bases short and J 13 bases short, with 13 bases between. CDR3: CSAQLAYQFF. CDR3 in DNA: TGCAGTGCGCAACTAGCTTATCAGTTCTTC.

This chain connects TRBV19 to TRBJ2-1; D possibly matches TRBD1 or TRBD2 (5 bases each). The V end lost 6 bases, the J end lost 14 bases, and 17 bases lay between the germline ends. From germline, CDR1 is LNHDA and CDR2 SQIVND (reference sequence). The CDR3 runs 12 residues. The CDR3: CASRPHGDLEFF. DNA of the CDR3: TGTGCCAGTAGACCACATGGGGACCTAGAGTTCTTC.

The rearrangement joins TRBV27 to TRBJ2-2, with D maybe TRBD1 (5 bases). Germline CDR1 MNHEY, CDR2 SMNVEV (reference sequence). The CDR3 spans 12 residues. V lost 6 bases and J lost 6, with 8 bases in between. In DNA, the CDR3 is TGTGCCAGCAGACAGGCCGCCGGGGAGCTGTTTTTT. It encodes CASRQAAGELFF.

The chain has TRBV19 and TRBJ2-3; 7 positions agree with TRBD2. Germline V gene lookup returns CDR1 LNHDA and CDR2 SQIVND (reference sequence). Unmatched junction bases numbered 9, after V lost 8 bases and J lost 4 bases. CDR3 length: 14 residues. The CDR3 loop is CASGDYLGSDTQYF. The CDR3 DNA sequence: TGTGCCAGTGGGGACTACTTGGGCTCAGATACGCAGTATTTT.

J is TRBJ1-1 and V is TRBV19; TRBD1 is a possible D gene (6 bases). The V gene lost 1 base and the J gene lost 8 bases, with 29 bases spanning the gap. There are 19 residues in the CDR3. In germline, CDR1 is LNHDA, CDR2 SQIVND (reference sequence). CDR3 coding DNA: TGTGCCAGTAGTATAGGACGTGGACAGTCGCTCACGATATCTAGAGAAGCTTTCTTT. Translation gives CASSIGRGQSLTISREAFF.

The chain uses TRBV10-3 and TRBJ1-4; 7 nucleotides match TRBD1. V shed 4 bases and J 7 bases; nucleotides not matched to a gene: 3. Per the germline V gene, CDR1 is ENHRY and CDR2 is SYGVKD. The CDR3 has 13 amino acids. CDR3 sequence: CAISGQGIEKLFF. The DNA of the CDR3 is TGTGCCATCAGTGGACAGGGAATTGAAAAACTGTTTTTT.

The chain links TRBV13 to TRBJ2-4; 7 bases map to TRBD1. Germline V gene sequence: CDR1 PRHDT, CDR2 FYEKMQ (reference sequence). V was pared by 3 bases and J by 8 bases, with 10 bases of the junction left unmatched. The CDR3 is 15 amino acids. The CDR3 spells CASSFRQGRVDIQYF. CDR3 sequence (DNA): TGTGCCAGCAGCTTCAGACAGGGTAGAGTGGACATTCAGTACTTC.

This rearrangement joins TRBV10-3 to TRBJ2-2; unclear D gene. Germline CDR1 ENHRY, CDR2 SYGVKD. Trimming stripped 6 bases from V and 4 bases from J, with 9 bases between. The CDR3 is 13 amino acids. As DNA, the CDR3 is TGTGCCATCAGAAAAGAAACCACCGGGGAGCTGTTTTTT. Amino acids: CAIRKETTGELFF.

The V call is TRBV6-1, the J call TRBJ2-3, with 7 bases matching TRBD2. The CDR3 spans 14 residues. Trimming took 7 bases from V and 2 from J; bases not matched to a gene: 6. The germline V gene has CDR1 MNHNS and CDR2 SASEGT. The CDR3 sequence is CASNPGRDTDTQYF. The CDR3 DNA is TGTGCCAGCAACCCGGGGAGGGACACAGATACGCAGTATTTT.

The CDR3: CASSTQGRGYTF. The CDR3 DNA is TGTGCCAGCAGCACACAGGGGAGGGGCTACACCTTC. V and J are TRBV9 and TRBJ1-2, with 7 bases that match TRBD1. The V gene's germline CDR1 is SGDLS and CDR2 YYNGEE. V lost 4 bases to trimming and J lost 8 bases; unmatched junction nucleotides: 5. This CDR3 is 12 amino acids long.

The CDR3: CASSPWTGGDQETQYF. The CDR3 DNA is TGTGCCAGCAGCCCGTGGACGGGAGGGGATCAAGAGACCCAGTACTTC. The J gene is TRBJ2-5, the V gene TRBV2, with 8 bases that match TRBD2. Germline loops: CDR1 SNHLY, CDR2 FYNNEI. V trimming: 6 bases; J trimming: 2 bases; junction bases outside the gene matches: 11. CDR3 size: 16 residues. The complete variable domain, with remaining parts taken from reference TRBV2 and TRBJ2-5, reads EPEVTQTPSHQVTQMGQEVILRCVPISNHLYFYWYRQILGQKVEFLVSFYNNEISEKSEIFDDQFSVERPDGSNFTLKIRSTKLEDSAMYFCASSPWTGGDQETQYFGPGTRLLVL.

The rearrangement links TRBV30 to TRBJ2-7; D unclear. Germline V gene data show CDR1 as GTSNPN and CDR2 as SVGIG (reference sequence). This CDR3 region has 13 residues. Trimming stripped 3 bases from V and 2 bases from J, with 11 bases between. The CDR3 DNA follows: TGTGCCTGGAGCCTAGGACCCGCCTACGAGCAGTACTTC. Translating gives CAWSLGPAYEQYF.